The rows below give T cell receptor beta chains drawn from one sample of a study of cytomegalovirus exposure and HLA in healthy donors. Measured with immunoSEQ multiplex PCR; TCRdb has only the in-frame clones, and not every one. Of around 150,000 clones listed, 65% to 70% are singletons. The sample taken for sequencing was PBMCs. The receptors stem from a woman in her late teens or twenties in good health and CMV-seropositive. CDR3s include the opening cysteine and the closing phenylalanine or tryptophan. Size is stated for part of the rows, as once, few or many counts, or as a class when the clone is expanded.

abundance	v_gene	j_gene	CDR3aa
NA	TRBV27	TRBJ1-1	CASSLTGTLNTEAFF
few	TRBV5-1	TRBJ2-5	CASSLGLADRETQYF
few	TRBV9	TRBJ1-2	CASSVLQGAYGYTF
NA	TRBV12-5	TRBJ1-4	CASGLDTTGGGTTNEKLFF
NA	TRBV6-1	TRBJ2-7	CASKLAGRASYEQYF
NA	TRBV4-3	TRBJ2-3	CASSQVRDGDTQYF
once	TRBV19	TRBJ2-7	CASSTGTGVPYEQYF
few	TRBV7-9	TRBJ2-7	CASSSWTTYEQYF
NA	TRBV6-1	TRBJ1-5	CATAWSGVNQPQHF
NA	TRBV7-8	TRBJ1-4	CASSLVPGWNEKLFF
once	TRBV9	TRBJ1-4	CASSVGSNEKLFF
NA	TRBV30	TRBJ1-5	CAWSAPGGWEQPQHF
NA	TRBV7-9	TRBJ2-7	CASSQGFYEQYF
NA	TRBV9	TRBJ1-2	CASSVGQGVGGYTF
NA	TRBV4-2	TRBJ2-3	CASSQVGSVGTDTQYF
NA	TRBV19	TRBJ1-1	CASSMNRYLNTEAFF
NA	TRBV30	TRBJ1-1	CAWSVGELTEAFF
once	TRBV29-1	TRBJ1-2	CSVGQSDGYTF
NA	TRBV5-6	TRBJ2-7	CASSPLGAEQYF
NA	TRBV18	TRBJ2-7	CASSPFGPGSYEQYF
NA	TRBV28	TRBJ2-1	CASSNAGVRKNEQFF
NA	TRBV11-3	TRBJ2-1	CASSPSRTSGPYNEQFF
NA	TRBV30	TRBJ1-2	CAWKTPGTASYSYTF
NA	TRBV4-1	TRBJ2-5	CASSQDFFIGTSGYQETQYF
NA	TRBV7-3	TRBJ2-3	CASSLNQRDTQYF
NA	TRBV7-2	TRBJ1-1	CASSSPKTGRTEAFF
few	TRBV5-1	TRBJ2-1	CASSPGDSYNEQFF
NA	TRBV30	TRBJ2-1	CAWNLRVTNEQFF
NA	TRBV28	TRBJ2-7	CASSSPGQLTYEQYF
NA	TRBV5-1	TRBJ2-3	CASSLRRGGSDTQYF
NA	TRBV30	TRBJ2-2	CAWATGVEELFF
NA	TRBV5-1	TRBJ1-1	CASRGTANTEAFF
NA	TRBV14	TRBJ2-3	CASSQLTDTQYF
NA	TRBV6-5	TRBJ2-3	CASRAGWLRADTQYF
few	TRBV30	TRBJ2-1	CAWKGPRQGYNEQFF
NA	TRBV7-9	TRBJ2-6	CASSSFRQSGANVLTF
few	TRBV5-1	TRBJ2-2	CASSPGTVNTGELFF
NA	TRBV30	TRBJ2-5	CAWSVSGETQYF
once	TRBV11-3	TRBJ2-7	CASSLPADRDARLEEQYF